A selection of T cell receptor beta chains follows, all from one sample in a study of blood T cell repertoires in COVID-19. Clones were read by immunoSEQ multiplex PCR, and TCRdb kept only the in-frame ones, dropping some. The sample includes 87,000 or so clones, about 90% of them seen just once. The sequencing sample was made of peripheral blood. Receptor source: a man between 18 and 35 years old with COVID-19, enrolled during active disease. Each CDR3 is given with its conserved first and last residue. A D gene is named only where the DNA matches it firmly. Clone size is stated in some rows and not others, as once, few, many or a class when expanded.

D	size	V	J	DNA	CDR3
-	-	TRBV5-4	TRBJ2-1	TGTGCCAGCAGCTTCGACCCGGGGGTCTACAATGAGCAGTTCTTC	CASSFDPGVYNEQFF
TRBD1	-	TRBV4-2	TRBJ1-1	TGTGCCAGCAGCCAAGAGGAGACAGGGGGAGACACTGAAGCTTTCTTT	CASSQEETGGDTEAFF
-	-	TRBV5-1	TRBJ2-7	TGCGCCAGCAGCTTGAGGTCCGGGGACGAGCAGTACTTC	CASSLRSGDEQYF
TRBD2	-	TRBV9	TRBJ2-1	TGTGCCAGCAGCGGTCCTAGCGGAAGGTCTTACAATGAGCAGTTCTTC	CASSGPSGRSYNEQFF
-	-	TRBV9	TRBJ2-3	TGTGCCAGCACGGTAGGGAGCCGGTCCCAAGATACGCAGTATTTT	CASTVGSRSQDTQYF
TRBD2	-	TRBV2	TRBJ2-7	TGTGCCAGCAGTGAAATACTAGCGGGAGAGGGGTACGAGCAGTACTTC	CASSEILAGEGYEQYF
-	-	TRBV29-1	TRBJ2-1	TGCAGCGTACAGCCCAGGTACAATGAGCAGTTCTTC	CSVQPRYNEQFF
TRBD2	-	TRBV13	TRBJ2-1	TGTGCCAGCAGCCCCCAGCGGGAGGGACCCTACAATGAGCAGTTCTTC	CASSPQREGPYNEQFF
-	-	TRBV28	TRBJ2-7	TGTGCCAGCAGTTCCCCCTCACGGGATCTCCCCGAGCAGTACTTC	CASSSPSRDLPEQYF
-	-	TRBV10-3	TRBJ2-1	TGTGCCATCAGTGCAGGGGCCAATGAGCAGTTCTTC	CAISAGANEQFF
TRBD1	-	TRBV29-1	TRBJ1-2	TGCAGCGTTGTAGGGGGCGCCGGGGGCTACACCTTC	CSVVGGAGGYTF
-	-	TRBV7-3	TRBJ2-7	TGTGCCAGCAGCTTAACGGGGGGATACGAGCAGTACTTC	CASSLTGGYEQYF
-	-	TRBV7-2	TRBJ2-3	TGTGCCAGCAGCTTAGTTCCTAATAGGGACACCGCCACAGATACGCAGTATTTT	CASSLVPNRDTATDTQYF
-	-	TRBV6-7	TRBJ1-5	TGTGCCAGCAGCCCCCCAGATAGCAATCAGCCCCAGCATTTT	CASSPPDSNQPQHF
TRBD2	-	TRBV29-1	TRBJ2-1	TGCAGCGTTAACCGGGGCGGGAGCTTAAATGAGCAGTTCTTC	CSVNRGGSLNEQFF
-	-	TRBV5-1	TRBJ1-3	TGCGCCAGCAGCTCCACAGGGTTGGGAAACACCATATATTTT	CASSSTGLGNTIYF
-	-	TRBV7-3	TRBJ2-1	TGTGCCAGCAGCGTTAGCGGATCCTCCTACAATGAGCAGTTCTTC	CASSVSGSSYNEQFF
-	-	TRBV5-6	TRBJ2-2	TGTGCCAGCAGCCCCCCCTGGGGAGAGAACACCGGGGAGCTGTTTTTT	CASSPPWGENTGELFF
-	-	TRBV30	TRBJ1-3	TGTGCCTGGAGTGTATCACAGATTGGAAACACCATATATTTT	CAWSVSQIGNTIYF
TRBD2	-	TRBV10-3	TRBJ2-7	TGTGCCATCAGTGAAACCGGGACTAGCGGGAGTGTCGAGCAGTACTTC	CAISETGTSGSVEQYF
TRBD1	-	TRBV12-3/TRBV12-4	TRBJ1-1	TGTGCCAGCAGTCGGACAGGGCCCACTGAAGCTTTCTTT	CASSRTGPTEAFF
TRBD1	-	TRBV5-1	TRBJ2-5	TGCGCCAGCAGCTTTTCAGGGGGAGAGACCCAGTACTTC	CASSFSGGETQYF
-	-	TRBV28	TRBJ1-6	TGTGCCAGCAGGGCTAATTCACCCCTCCACTTT	CASRANSPLHF
-	-	TRBV6-4	TRBJ2-1	TGTGCCAGCAGTTCAGGGGATAACAATGAGCAGTTCTTC	CASSSGDNNEQFF
TRBD1	-	TRBV19	TRBJ1-2	TGTGCCAGTAGTATAACAACAGGGGATGGCTACACCTTC	CASSITTGDGYTF
TRBD1	-	TRBV27	TRBJ2-7	TGTGCCAGCAGCACGACAGGGCACTACGAGCAGTACTTC	CASSTTGHYEQYF
TRBD1	-	TRBV5-1	TRBJ1-2	TGCGCCAGCAGCCTAATCCCGGGACAGCTCTATGGCTACACCTTC	CASSLIPGQLYGYTF
-	-	TRBV4-3	TRBJ2-2	TGCGCCAGCAGCCCCACTAGTGTCTTGGCCGGGGAGCTGTTTTTT	CASSPTSVLAGELFF
-	-	TRBV28	TRBJ1-6	TGTGCCAGCAGGGGGACAAGACTTTCACCCCTCCACTTT	CASRGTRLSPLHF
TRBD1	-	TRBV7-8	TRBJ1-2	TGTGCCAGCAGCTTAAGAGACAGGGCCTATGGCTACACCTTC	CASSLRDRAYGYTF
-	-	TRBV4-3	TRBJ2-2	TGCGCCAGCAGCCCAAGATCGTCAGGGGCCACCGGGGAGCTGTTTTTT	CASSPRSSGATGELFF
TRBD2	-	TRBV4-1	TRBJ2-7	TGCGCCAGCAGCCTTGGACTAGCGGGAGCCTACGAGCAGTACTTC	CASSLGLAGAYEQYF
TRBD2	-	TRBV18	TRBJ2-1	TGTGCCAGCTCACCTAGACTAGCGGGAGGTTTGGACAATGAGCAGTTCTTC	CASSPRLAGGLDNEQFF
TRBD1	-	TRBV5-1	TRBJ2-1	TGCGCCAGCAGCTTGTTAAACAGGGGGTCTCGTGAGCAGTTCTTC	CASSLLNRGSREQFF
TRBD1	few	TRBV4-2	TRBJ1-6	TGTGCCAGCAGCCATCCGGGACAGGTTAATTCACCCCTCCACTTT	CASSHPGQVNSPLHF
-	-	TRBV6-2/TRBV6-3	TRBJ2-7	TGTGCCAGCAGTTCGCACCAGGGCTACGAGCAGTACTTC	CASSSHQGYEQYF
TRBD2	-	TRBV4-1	TRBJ2-2	TGCGCCAGCAGCCCCGGGACTAGTCGCACCGGGGAGCTGTTTTTT	CASSPGTSRTGELFF
-	-	TRBV4-1	TRBJ2-7	TGCGCCAGCAGCCAAGATTGGGCCCCGGGACAACCGGTTGGCTTC	CASSQDWAPGQPVGF
-	-	TRBV7-9	TRBJ2-5	TGTGCCAGCAGCGCCCGAGGGGAGACCCAGTACTTC	CASSARGETQYF
-	few	TRBV5-4	TRBJ2-7	TGTGCCAGCAGCGGAACAGGGTTCAATCCCGAGCAGTACTTC	CASSGTGFNPEQYF
TRBD1	-	TRBV5-1	TRBJ1-2	TGCGCCAGCAGCTTGGCCCCACAGGGGTATGGCTACACCTTC	CASSLAPQGYGYTF